The rows below give T cell receptor beta chains drawn from one sample of a study of blood T cells in healthy people across ages. TCRdb used MiXCR to reprocess the 5' RACE reads, holding one entry per CDR3 protein. Of 1.5 million to 1.9 million distinct CDR3 sequences in the sample, under 55% are singletons; the top ten hold about 4.1%. The sequenced sample consisted of blood. Receptors originate from a woman aged 18-30 years in good health. The CDR3 runs from the conserved cysteine through the conserved F or W. The order of the fields is clone size, J gene, D gene, V gene, CDR3 protein, CDR3 DNA. The D gene is left open where the match is weak. The listing skips clone size in some rows; elsewhere it reads once, few, many or a size class.

>NA|TRBJ1-2|TRBD1|TRBV6-1
CASNPLQGVIDYGYTF
TGTGCCAGCAACCCTTTGCAGGGGGTTATTGACTATGGCTACACCTTC
>few|TRBJ2-1|NA|TRBV5-1
CASSLEISYNEQFF
TGCGCCAGCAGCTTGGAGATATCCTACAATGAGCAGTTCTTC
>NA|TRBJ1-5|NA|TRBV3-1
CASSGQLSQPQHF
TGTGCCAGCAGTGGACAGTTGTCACAGCCCCAGCATTTT
>few|TRBJ1-2|NA|TRBV14
CASSQSRRDGGYTF
TGTGCCAGCAGCCAATCTCGCAGGGATGGTGGCTACACCTTC
>NA|TRBJ2-1|NA|TRBV5-8
CASSYRGVSVNEQFF
TGTGCCAGCAGCTATAGAGGGGTGTCGGTCAATGAACAGTTCTTC
>few|TRBJ2-7|NA|TRBV12-3/TRBV12-4
CASNMDLSEQYF
TGTGCCAGCAATATGGACCTGTCTGAGCAGTACTTC
>few|TRBJ1-1|TRBD1|TRBV6-5
CASSYSETGGTEAFF
TGTGCCAGCAGTTACTCTGAGACAGGGGGCACTGAAGCTTTCTTT
>NA|TRBJ2-5|NA|TRBV18
CASSPDCEQYF
TGTGCCAGCTCACCTGATTGTGAGCAGTACTTC
>NA|TRBJ2-7|NA|TRBV2
CASSARGNDRHSYEQYF
TGTGCCAGCAGTGCACGGGGCAATGACAGGCACTCCTACGAGCAGTACTTC
>NA|TRBJ2-1|NA|TRBV27
CASSSAWGSDDEQFF
TGTGCCAGCAGTTCCGCTTGGGGGTCGGACGATGAGCAGTTCTTC
>NA|TRBJ2-2|NA|TRBV6-2/TRBV6-3
CVSSRRTDTGELFF
TGTGTCAGCAGTCGACGGACAGACACTGGGGAGCTGTTTTTT
>NA|TRBJ1-3|NA|TRBV7-2
CASSPAYSGNTIYF
TGTGCCAGCAGTCCGGCCTACTCTGGAAACACCATATATTTT
>few|TRBJ2-7|NA|TRBV12-3/TRBV12-4
CASSPGGASSYEQYF
TGTGCCAGCAGTCCCGGGGGTGCAAGCTCCTACGAGCAGTACTTC
>few|TRBJ2-3|TRBD2|TRBV6-6
CASSHHSGRGDTQYF
TGTGCCAGCAGCCACCATAGCGGGAGGGGGGATACGCAGTATTTT
>NA|TRBJ2-7|TRBD2|TRBV2
CASKRGLAGWGDEQYF
TGTGCCAGCAAGAGGGGACTAGCGGGCTGGGGTGACGAGCAGTACTTC
>NA|TRBJ2-5|TRBD2|TRBV20-1
CSARVSGRARNEQYF
TGCAGTGCTAGAGTTAGCGGGAGGGCCAGGAATGAGCAGTACTTC
>few|TRBJ2-3|TRBD1|TRBV5-1
CASGQGDTDTQYF
TGCGCCAGCGGACAGGGAGACACAGATACGCAGTATTTT